The 29 T cell receptor beta chains given below trace back to one sample, sequenced in a study of control samples from healthy donors and cancer patients. The table came from immunoSEQ multiplex PCR; TCRdb's copy has only in-frame clones and leaves some out. The data contain 99,000 or so clones, 83% of them singletons. Sequenced material: blood. These receptors originate from a woman between 50 and 59 years old in good health.

The rearrangement joins TRBV7-6 to TRBJ2-3; TRBD2 agrees at 9 bases. J gave up 2 bases and V 3 bases, and 3 bases lay outside the gene matches. CDR1 and CDR2 from the germline V gene are SGHVS and FNYEAQ. The CDR3 has 15 amino acids. CDR3 residues: CASSLGLAPTDTQYF. In nucleotides, the CDR3 is TGTGCCAGCAGCTTGGGACTAGCTCCCACAGATACGCAGTATTTT.

The chain recombines TRBV2 with TRBJ1-2; a weak D match, TRBD1 (6 bases). This CDR3 spans 14 amino acids. Germline lookup yields CDR1 SNHLY and CDR2 FYNNEI. V dropped 6 bases and J dropped 4 bases, with 15 bases sitting between them. The CDR3 loop is CASSDLGGGYGYTF. In nucleotides, the CDR3 is TGTGCCAGCAGCGACCTCGGAGGGGGCTATGGCTACACCTTC.

This chain uses TRBV19 with TRBJ1-5; TRBD1 agrees at 7 bases. Trimming removed 3 bases from V and 5 bases from J; junction bases left unmatched: 4. The CDR3 totals 14 residues. Germline CDR1 LNHDA, CDR2 SQIVND (reference sequence). Here the CDR3 DNA reads TGTGCCAGTAGTATTGACAGGGCCCATCAGCCCCAGCATTTT. Translation gives CASSIDRAHQPQHF.

This chain joins TRBV9 and TRBJ1-6; TRBD1 might be the D (6 bases). Germline V gene lookup returns CDR1 SGDLS and CDR2 YYNGEE. The V end was cut by 5 bases, the J end by 8 bases, with 8 bases between. The CDR3 runs 12 residues. The CDR3 spells CASRDSDSPLHF. CDR3 in DNA: TGTGCCAGCAGGGACAGCGATTCACCCCTCCACTTT.

This clone was seen once. The chain recombines TRBV27 with TRBJ2-3; 10 bases align to TRBD1. The junction had 6 bases not matched to a gene; V was cut back by 3 bases and J by 3 bases. This CDR3 is built from 16 residues. The germline gives CDR1 MNHEY, CDR2 SMNVEV (reference sequence). CDR3 DNA: TGTGCCAGCAGTTTCGAGACAGGGGGCCTAACAGATACGCAGTATTTT. Its translation: CASSFETGGLTDTQYF.

This clone has only one observation. The chain couples TRBV4-2 to TRBJ2-1; the D call may be TRBD1 or TRBD2 (7 bases each). The CDR3 extends over 16 amino acids. With 0 bases removed from V and 5 bases from J, the gap between germline ends came to 14 bases. Germline assignment: CDR1 LGHNA and CDR2 YNFKEQ. The CDR3, as DNA: TGTGCCAGCAGCCAAGAGGGAGGGGGCCTCAACAATGAGCAGTTCTTC. This sequence encodes CASSQEGGGLNNEQFF.

The chain carries TRBV12-3 or TRBV12-4 and TRBJ1-1, with unresolved D. The CDR3 has 11 residues. Deletions cut 6 bases from V and 7 bases from J, with 9 bases between. CDR3 residues: CASSPQDEAFF. DNA of the CDR3: TGTGCCAGCAGCCCGCAGGATGAAGCTTTCTTT.

The rearrangement links TRBV5-1 to TRBJ2-3; 12 bases fit TRBD2. Germline V gene lookup returns CDR1 SGHRS and CDR2 YFSETQ. V dropped 0 bases and J dropped 2; count of bases not matched to a gene: 10. This CDR3 is 19 amino acids long. The CDR3 DNA follows: TGCGCCAGCAGCTTGGAAGGTCCGGGACTAGCGGGTTACACAGATACGCAGTATTTT. It codes for CASSLEGPGLAGYTDTQYF.

This clone has just a few counts. The chain couples TRBV6-4 to TRBJ1-1; no clear D. Trimming shortened V by 0 bases and J by 8 bases, and 16 bases separated the two germline ends. CDR3 length: 15 amino acids. CDR1 and CDR2 (germline): MRHNA, SNTAGT. Written as DNA, the CDR3 is TGTGCCAGCAGTGACTCGGAGACGACTATAGGGGAAGCTTTCTTT. Protein: CASSDSETTIGEAFF.

A word on this clone: Other DNA sequences in the same sample also yield this CDR3. This chain joins TRBV6-1 and TRBJ2-7; 10 bases agree with TRBD1. CDR3 size: 14 residues. Germline assignment: CDR1 MNHNS and CDR2 SASEGT. Losses at the gene ends were 1 base for V and 4 bases for J; bases not matched to a gene: 1. The CDR3 reads CASSEGTGGYEQYF. The CDR3 coding sequence is TGTGCCAGCAGTGAAGGGACAGGGGGTTACGAGCAGTACTTC.

The V and J genes are TRBV28 and TRBJ1-1, with 10 bases aligning to TRBD1. This CDR3 has 16 residues. J was trimmed by 5 bases and V by 5 bases; bases with no gene match: 11. Germline V gives CDR1 MDHEN, CDR2 SYDVKM. In DNA form, the CDR3 reads TGTGCCAGCAGTCAGGCCGGGACAGGGGATCGGACTGAAGCTTTCTTT. Encoded protein: CASSQAGTGDRTEAFF.

This chain links TRBV9 with TRBJ2-5; tentative D call: TRBD2 (6 bases). Looked up from germline, CDR1 is SGDLS and CDR2 is YYNGEE. There are 16 residues in the CDR3. V lost 4 bases and J 0 bases, leaving 16 bases between the germline ends. In DNA, the CDR3 is TGTGCCAGCAGCCTTGGGGAGCGGGCCTACCAAGAGACCCAGTACTTC. This gives the protein CASSLGERAYQETQYF.

The chain couples TRBV6-6 to TRBJ2-1, with D possibly matching TRBD2 (6 bases). Germline values: CDR1 MNHNY, CDR2 SVGAGI (reference sequence). The CDR3 runs to 10 residues. V was clipped by 6 bases and J by 10 bases, with 7 bases between them. This chain's CDR3 is CASREGEQFF. The CDR3, as DNA: TGTGCCAGCAGGGAGGGGGAGCAGTTCTTC.

V and J are TRBV9 and TRBJ2-5; D call uncertain. With 0 bases removed from V and 0 bases from J, the gap between germline ends came to 6 bases. Per germline, CDR1 SGDLS and CDR2 YYNGEE. The length of the CDR3 is 14 residues. The CDR3, as DNA: TGTGCCAGCAGCGTAGGAATGTACCAAGAGACCCAGTACTTC. As protein: CASSVGMYQETQYF.

This chain uses TRBV3-1 (or the pseudogene TRBV3-2) with TRBJ2-6, with D tentatively TRBD2 (5 bases). With 7 bases removed from V and 3 bases from J, the gap between germline ends came to 13 bases. The germline V gene has CDR1 LGHDT and CDR2 YNNKEL (reference sequence). The CDR3 extends over 15 amino acids. The CDR3 DNA follows: TGTGCCAGCACTGTAGAGGGCAGTGGGGCCAACGTCCTGACTTTC. Protein sequence: CASTVEGSGANVLTF.

CDR3 nucleotide sequence: TGTGCCAGTAGTGCCCTCGTAGGAGTCACCGGGGAGCTGTTTTTT. Its protein product is CASSALVGVTGELFF. J is TRBJ2-2 and V is TRBV19; no clear D. Germline V lookup: CDR1 LNHDA, CDR2 SQIVND (reference sequence). Trimming took 5 bases from V and 4 from J, leaving 14 bases between them. The CDR3 sequence is 15 residues long.

This clone was recorded once. The DNA of the CDR3 is TGCGCCAGCAGCTTGAGAGGGGCGATGAACACTGAAGCTTTCTTT. This encodes CASSLRGAMNTEAFF. The gene calls are TRBV5-1 and TRBJ1-1; possibly TRBD1 for D (5 bases). The CDR3 runs to 15 residues. Germline V gene data show CDR1 as SGHRS and CDR2 as YFSETQ. Trimming shortened V by 1 base and J by 0 bases, and 10 bases separated the two germline ends.

This clone was seen a handful of times. This rearrangement joins TRBV5-8 to TRBJ2-5; D is unresolved. The germline CDR1 and CDR2 sequences are SGHTS and YDEGEE. V lost 5 bases, J lost 5 bases, and 13 bases lay in between. The CDR3 covers 13 residues. The CDR3 DNA reads TGTGCCAGCAGACGGAACGGGCTTGAGACCCAGTACTTC. Translating gives CASRRNGLETQYF.

CDR3 sequence: CASSQESGRTNSPLHF. The CDR3, as DNA: TGCGCCAGCAGCCAAGAGTCAGGCAGGACTAATTCACCCCTCCACTTT. V gene TRBV4-3 combines with J gene TRBJ1-6, with no clear D. The CDR3 is 16 residues long. Germline V gene data show CDR1 as LGHNA and CDR2 as YSLEER. Trimming took off 0 bases at V and 6 bases at J, with 12 bases between the two ends.

About this clone: A junction boundary mismatches the germline segment, possibly from a read error. CDR3 amino acids: CASSQGRTDTQYF. For the CDR3, the DNA is TGTGCCAGCAGCCAGGGCCGCACGGATACGCAGTATTTT. The J gene is TRBJ2-3, the V gene TRBV3-1 (or the pseudogene TRBV3-2), with D unclear. Looked up from germline, CDR1 is LGHDT and CDR2 is YNNKEL (reference sequence). The CDR3 consists of 13 residues.

There are a few counts of this clone. V gene TRBV29-1 combines with J gene TRBJ2-1, with 14 bases aligning to TRBD2. V was clipped by 4 bases and J by 10 bases; unmatched bases: 9. This CDR3 is built from 15 residues. Germline assignment: CDR1 SQVTM and CDR2 ANQGSEA. The CDR3 is CSVAPGLAGDGEQFF. The CDR3 DNA sequence: TGCAGCGTTGCACCGGGACTAGCGGGAGACGGGGAGCAGTTCTTC.

V is TRBV29-1 and J is TRBJ2-2, with TRBD2 matching over 8 bases. The CDR3 sequence is 15 residues long. CDR1 and CDR2 (germline): SQVTM, ANQGSEA. V lost 4 bases, J lost 2 bases, and 6 bases stayed unmatched. The CDR3, as DNA: TGCAGCGTTGTCACTAGCGGCTTCAACACCGGGGAGCTGTTTTTT. Encoded protein: CSVVTSGFNTGELFF.

The V gene is TRBV19, the J gene TRBJ2-2; 7 bases align to TRBD2. The germline CDR1 and CDR2 sequences are LNHDA and SQIVND (reference sequence). With 1 base clipped from V and 4 bases from J, the junction kept 3 bases outside the gene matches. CDR3 length: 15 amino acids. The CDR3 nucleotides read TGTGCCAGTAGTATAGGGCTAGCGGTCACCGGGGAGCTGTTTTTT. Encoded protein: CASSIGLAVTGELFF.

The V call is TRBV27, the J call TRBJ1-6, with TRBD1 as a possible D gene (6 bases). The V gene's germline CDR1 is MNHEY and CDR2 SMNVEV (reference sequence). The germline V and J ends were trimmed by 5 bases and 7 bases, with 18 bases remaining between them. CDR3 length equals 16 residues. CDR3 sequence reads: CASSPYYGQQNSPLHF. CDR3 sequence (DNA): TGTGCCAGCAGTCCTTACTACGGACAGCAAAATTCACCCCTCCACTTT.

The chain combines TRBV5-6 with TRBJ1-6; a weak D match, TRBD1 (5 bases). Germline V lookup: CDR1 SGHDT, CDR2 YYEEEE. Trimming shortened V by 3 bases and J by 1 base, and 17 bases separated the two germline ends. The CDR3 is 18 amino acids. The CDR3 here is CASSSPTNRFSYNSPLHF. The CDR3, as DNA: TGTGCCAGCAGCTCGCCGACCAACAGGTTTTCCTATAATTCACCCCTCCACTTT.

The rearrangement joins TRBV20-1 to TRBJ1-3; the D gene is possibly TRBD1 (6 bases). V lost 3 bases to trimming and J lost 3 bases, with 12 bases between them. CDR3 length: 14 amino acids. Germline V gives CDR1 DFQATT, CDR2 SNEGSKA (reference sequence). The CDR3: CSASSGASGNTIYF. The CDR3 bases are TGCAGTGCTAGTTCGGGGGCTAGTGGAAACACCATATATTTT.

The CDR3 sequence: CASSMGGYSYEQYF. The CDR3 DNA follows: TGTGCCAGTAGTATGGGTGGCTACTCCTACGAGCAGTACTTC. The chain uses TRBV19 and TRBJ2-7; no reliable D call. CDR3 length: 14 residues. Germline CDR1 is LNHDA and CDR2 is SQIVND (reference sequence). V was shortened by 3 bases and J by 0 bases, with 9 bases between the two germline ends.

V and J are TRBV6-6 and TRBJ1-5; no clear D. The CDR3 is 14 residues long. The V end lost 5 bases, the J end lost 4 bases, and 12 bases lay between the germline ends. Germline V gene data show CDR1 as MNHNY and CDR2 as SVGAGI (reference sequence). The CDR3 spells CASSNGWENQPQHF. CDR3 bases: TGTGCCAGCAGTAACGGGTGGGAGAATCAGCCCCAGCATTTT.

Here the CDR3 reads CASSEQKNTEAFF. CDR3 coding DNA: TGTGCCAGCAGTGAACAGAAGAACACTGAAGCTTTCTTT. This chain connects TRBV6-1 to TRBJ1-1; no clear D. The CDR3 has 13 amino acids. The V and J ends lost 2 bases and 1 base respectively, with 5 bases between them. Germline V gene data show CDR1 as MNHNS and CDR2 as SASEGT.